This T cell receptor (beta chain) was obtained from a study of T cells in Graves' hyperthyroidism and ophthalmopathy. A roughly 9.7 ml volume of fresh peripheral blood provided the PBMCs. Amplification targeted TCR beta CDR3 regions from RNA transcripts. The HTBI primer set was used in a first-round RT-PCR of the TCR CDR3. TCRdb called the multiplex PCR reads again in MiXCR, with one record for every CDR3 protein. The table has approximately 360,000 distinct CDR3 sequences, roughly 25% seen once; the top ten hold around 67%. General observations from the study: Most thyroid clonotypes expanded above 0.001 appeared in blood too. Ophthalmopathy was told apart from stable hyperthyroidism by a 13 V-J model. The model identified upcoming ophthalmopathy a median about 6.5 months ahead of onset.

V was pared by 5 bases and J by 0 bases, with 6 bases between. Germline assignment: CDR1 KGHDR and CDR2 SFDVKD. The CDR3 contains 14 residues. A remark on this clonotype: Its matching antigen is unknown.

The sample consisted of blood. This chain connects TRBV24-1 to TRBJ2-2; D is unresolved. The sequence was obtained from a man aged 50-59 years with Graves' hyperthyroidism. CDR3 DNA sequence: TGTGCCACCAGTGTACAAACGAACACCGGGGAGCTGTTTTTT. Protein: CATSVQTNTGELFF.